This passage covers 28 T cell receptor beta chains from one sample sequenced in a study of cytomegalovirus exposure and HLA in healthy donors. 13 Jbeta primers and 60 Vbeta primers were used for the PCR. Data came from immunoSEQ multiplex PCR; TCRdb stores just in-frame clones and leaves some out. The sample has some 76,000 clones, roughly 83% seen once. Material for sequencing was PBMCs. The receptor set was obtained from a woman between 50 and 59 years old in good health and CMV-seronegative.

V and J are TRBV5-4 and TRBJ1-2, with D tentatively TRBD1 (6 bases). Germline V gene data show CDR1 as SGHNT and CDR2 as YYREEE (reference sequence). The CDR3 runs to 14 residues. Trimming took off 4 bases at V and 2 bases at J, with 12 bases between the two ends. The CDR3 reads CASSPDRNNYGYTF. The CDR3, as DNA: TGTGCCAGCAGCCCCGACAGGAACAACTATGGCTACACCTTC.

This clone was seen only a few times. The V call is TRBV28, the J call TRBJ2-2; D is ambiguous. This CDR3 comprises 13 residues. Germline V CDR1 and CDR2: MDHEN, SYDVKM. V lost 10 bases to trimming and J lost 4 bases, with 13 bases between them. The CDR3 DNA reads as TGTGCCACCTCACCGGAGTCCACCGGGGAGCTGTTTTTT. It codes for CATSPESTGELFF.

The J gene is TRBJ1-5, the V gene TRBV5-6; 7 nucleotides align to TRBD1. V lost 0 bases and J lost 0; bases outside the gene matches: 0. In germline, CDR1 is SGHDT, CDR2 YYEEEE. CDR3 length: 15 residues. The CDR3, as DNA: TGTGCCAGCAGCTTGGCAGGGGGTAGCAATCAGCCCCAGCATTTT. Translated, it gives CASSLAGGSNQPQHF.

The V and J genes are TRBV11-2 and TRBJ1-1; a possible D gene is TRBD1 (5 bases). Germline loops: CDR1 SGHAT, CDR2 FQNNGV. V was shortened by 3 bases and J by 7 bases, with 15 bases between the two germline ends. The length of the CDR3 is 14 residues. CDR3 DNA sequence: TGTGCCAGCAGCTTGGCCCTGGGGGGTAATGAAGCTTTCTTT. Its translation is CASSLALGGNEAFF. The entire variable domain, with the rest obtained from reference TRBV11-2 and TRBJ1-1, is as follows: EAGVAQSPRYKIIEKRQSVAFWCNPISGHATLYWYQQILGQGPKLLIQFQNNGVVDDSQLPKDRFSAERLKGVDSTLKIQPAKLEDSAVYLCASSLALGGNEAFFGQGTRLTVV.

The chain has TRBV15 and TRBJ2-3, with 8 bases aligning to TRBD2. The CDR3 contains 18 residues. Germline trimming cut 6 bases from V and 1 base from J; bases unmatched to any gene: 15. Per the germline V gene, CDR1 is LNHNV and CDR2 is YYDKDF (reference sequence). CDR3 sequence (DNA): TGTGCCACCAGAAGGGGCCGTACTAGCGGACTAGGCACAGATACGCAGTATTTT. It specifies CATRRGRTSGLGTDTQYF.

This clone has a handful of counts. V is TRBV5-1 and J is TRBJ2-7; TRBD1 is a possible D gene (6 bases). Germline V CDR1 and CDR2: SGHRS, YFSETQ. Deletions cut 5 bases from V and 5 bases from J, with 11 bases between. This CDR3 is 12 amino acids long. Here the CDR3 reads CASRLGGNEQYF. For the CDR3, the DNA is TGCGCCAGCAGATTAGGGGGAAACGAGCAGTACTTC.

The chain is built from TRBV2 and TRBJ1-2; 8 positions match TRBD1. Per the germline V gene, CDR1 is SNHLY and CDR2 is FYNNEI. The junction had 18 bases not matched to a gene; V was cut back by 6 bases and J by 3 bases. The CDR3 totals 18 residues. CDR3 sequence (DNA): TGTGCCAGCAGGGGCCTTACAGGGGGATTTGGGATCGACTATGGCTACACCTTC. This gives the protein CASRGLTGGFGIDYGYTF.

The chain links TRBV6-4 to TRBJ2-7; tentatively, D is TRBD2 (5 bases). Germline loops: CDR1 MRHNA, CDR2 SNTAGT. V gave up 6 bases and J gave up 6 bases, with 6 bases separating them. The CDR3 consists of 10 residues. The CDR3: CASREAEQYV. The CDR3 DNA reads as TGTGCCAGCAGGGAGGCCGAGCAGTACGTC.

CDR3 loop: CASSLATDTEAFF. CDR3 coding DNA: TGTGCCAGCAGTTTGGCAACAGACACTGAAGCTTTCTTT. The V call is TRBV28, the J call TRBJ1-1, with D unclear. Germline V gene sequence: CDR1 MDHEN, CDR2 SYDVKM. The length of the CDR3 is 13 residues. V was pared by 3 bases and J by 3 bases, with 8 bases between.

As DNA, the CDR3 is TGCGCCAGCAGTGAGTCTAGGGGGAGCTGGGAGACCCAGTACTTC. Amino acids: CASSESRGSWETQYF. The chain recombines TRBV10-2 with TRBJ2-5, with a possible D match to TRBD1 (6 bases). Deletions cut 0 bases from V and 5 bases from J, with 13 bases between. This CDR3 contains 15 residues. In germline, CDR1 is WSHSY, CDR2 SAAADI.

V gene TRBV6-5 combines with J gene TRBJ2-1, with 9 bases identical to TRBD1. After removal of 4 bases from V and 9 bases from J, the junction contained 10 bases not matched to a gene. Germline CDR1 reads MNHEY; CDR2 reads SVGAGI. This CDR3 contains 15 residues. CDR3 DNA: TGTGCCAGCAGTTTAACAGGGGGCCGGATAAGTGAGCAGTTCTTC. Residues: CASSLTGGRISEQFF.

The chain couples TRBV11-2 to TRBJ2-3, with TRBD2 matching over 9 bases. Germline V gene sequence: CDR1 SGHAT, CDR2 FQNNGV. V was clipped by 6 bases and J by 0 bases; unmatched bases: 10. The CDR3 has 17 amino acids. DNA for the CDR3: TGTGCCAGCAGTTCCCCTTCTAGCGGGACTAGCACAGATACGCAGTATTTT. Translated, it gives CASSSPSSGTSTDTQYF.

This clone has only a few counts. CDR3 DNA sequence: TGTGCCAGCTCTACCGGGCGGGGTAGCTATGGCTACACCTTC. Protein sequence: CASSTGRGSYGYTF. J is TRBJ1-2 and V is TRBV18; no reliable D call. The CDR3 contains 14 residues. Germline V gives CDR1 KGHSH, CDR2 LQKENI. Trimming removed 6 bases at V and 4 bases at J, with 15 bases between.

The chain employs TRBV28 and TRBJ2-5; no reliable D call. The DNA end is a closer match to TRBJ2-7, so the J assignment may be wrong. Germline CDR1 MDHEN, CDR2 SYDVKM. The CDR3 extends over 13 amino acids. CDR3 sequence (DNA): TGTGCCAGCAGCAGGCCCCCGGATGGCGAGCAGTACTTC. Translation gives CASSRPPDGEQYF.

The genes are TRBV7-8 and TRBJ2-7; 8 nucleotides align to TRBD1. Per the germline V gene, CDR1 is SGHVS and CDR2 is FQNEAQ. CDR3 length: 14 residues. The V and J ends lost 1 base and 5 bases, in that order; junction bases with no gene match: 4. In DNA, the CDR3 is TGTGCCAGCAGCTTAGTTGGACAGGGTAACGAGCAGTACGTC. As protein: CASSLVGQGNEQYV.

This chain links TRBV4-1 with TRBJ1-5; no definite D call. Per the germline V gene, CDR1 is MGHRA and CDR2 is YSYEKL. The CDR3 consists of 14 residues. V dropped 2 bases and J dropped 6 bases, with 11 bases sitting between them. The CDR3 DNA is TGCGCCAGCAGCCAAAATTTGGGAGGTCAGCCCCAGCATTTT. This translates into CASSQNLGGQPQHF.

The V gene is TRBV5-4, the J gene TRBJ2-5, with a tentative D call TRBD1 (5 bases). The CDR3 has 14 amino acids. Trimming took 0 bases from V and 3 from J, leaving 9 bases between them. Per the germline V gene, CDR1 is SGHNT and CDR2 is YYREEE (reference sequence). The CDR3 nucleotides read TGTGCCAGCAGCTTGGAGGGGTGGGAAGAGACCCAGTACTTC. It encodes CASSLEGWEETQYF.

Note on this clone: Distinct nucleotide sequences in the sample also encode this CDR3. V is TRBV9 and J is TRBJ2-1; 7 bases fit TRBD1. Unmatched junction bases numbered 3, after V lost 3 bases and J lost 3 bases. CDR3 size: 14 residues. Germline lookup yields CDR1 SGDLS and CDR2 YYNGEE. CDR3: CASSETGSYNEQFF. DNA of the CDR3: TGTGCCAGCAGCGAGACAGGGAGCTACAATGAGCAGTTCTTC.

The chain has TRBV18 and TRBJ1-5; 7 bases fit TRBD1. With 3 bases clipped from V and 7 bases from J, the junction kept 3 bases outside the gene matches. The CDR3 runs 13 residues. Germline-derived CDR1 and CDR2 are KGHSH and LQKENI. Here the CDR3 DNA reads TGTGCCAGCTCACCGACAGGGACCCAGCCCCAGCATTTT. Translating it yields CASSPTGTQPQHF. Full variable domain (rest looked up from reference TRBV18 and TRBJ1-5): NAGVMQNPRHLVRRRGQEARLRCSPMKGHSHVYWYRQLPEEGLKFMVYLQKENIIDESGMPKERFSAEFPKEGPSILRIQQVVRGDSAAYFCASSPTGTQPQHFGDGTRLSIL.

The sample holds a few counts of this clone. The genes are TRBV5-1 and TRBJ2-5; TRBD1 matches at 9 bases. In germline, CDR1 is SGHRS, CDR2 YFSETQ. The CDR3 covers 14 residues. V lost 2 bases, J lost 5 bases, and 4 bases stayed unmatched. Here the CDR3 reads CASSLQGARETQYF. The CDR3 DNA reads TGCGCCAGCAGCTTACAGGGGGCGCGGGAGACCCAGTACTTC.

The chain carries TRBV19 and TRBJ1-5, with 9 bases lining up with TRBD1. Per the germline V gene, CDR1 is LNHDA and CDR2 is SQIVND (reference sequence). The CDR3 consists of 17 residues. Losses at the gene ends were 6 bases for V and 3 bases for J; bases not matched to a gene: 12. Here the CDR3 reads CASRPRTGAGANQPQHF. The CDR3 coding sequence is TGTGCCAGTAGACCGCGGACAGGGGCTGGGGCCAATCAGCCCCAGCATTTT.

The chain recombines TRBV10-3 with TRBJ1-5; D is unresolved. The CDR3 covers 14 residues. Trimming shortened V by 5 bases and J by 1 base, and 9 bases separated the two germline ends. Per the germline V gene, CDR1 is ENHRY and CDR2 is SYGVKD. The CDR3 spells CAISNELSNQPQHF. The DNA of the CDR3 is TGTGCCATCAGTAATGAACTGAGCAATCAGCCCCAGCATTTT.

The chain has TRBV6-5 and TRBJ1-1, with 7 bases that match TRBD1. With 4 bases clipped from V and 5 bases from J, the junction kept 10 bases outside the gene matches. The germline gives CDR1 MNHEY, CDR2 SVGAGI. The CDR3 length is 15 residues. CDR3 DNA: TGTGCCAGCAGTTCCGCAGACAGGGCCTTAACTGAAGCTTTCTTT. It specifies CASSSADRALTEAFF.

This clone has only a few counts. One junction end disagrees with the germline gene, perhaps due to a read error. V is TRBV6-1 and J is TRBJ1-6; D perhaps matches TRBD1 (6 bases). The length of the CDR3 is 14 residues. Germline V gene sequence: CDR1 MNHNS, CDR2 SASEGT. In nucleotides, the CDR3 is TGTGCCAGCAGTGAAGGAGGGGGAAATTCACTCCTCCACTTT. This sequence encodes CASSEGGGNSLLHF.

The chain employs TRBV15 and TRBJ1-2; 8 positions agree with TRBD1. V gave up 0 bases and J gave up 8 bases; unmatched junction bases: 8. This CDR3 has 15 amino acids. Germline-derived CDR1 and CDR2 are LNHNV and YYDKDF (reference sequence). CDR3 nucleotide sequence: TGTGCCACCAGCAGAGATTTAGCGACAGGGGAGGGCTACACCTTC. Translated, it gives CATSRDLATGEGYTF. Looking up the rest from reference TRBV15 and TRBJ1-2 gives the full variable domain: DAMVIQNPRYQVTQFGKPVTLSCSQTLNHNVMYWYQQKSSQAPKLLFHYYDKDFNNEADTPDNFQSRRPNTSFCFLDIRSPGLGDTAMYLCATSRDLATGEGYTFGSGTRLTVV.

The chain uses TRBV10-3 and TRBJ1-2, with 9 positions matching TRBD1. With 4 bases clipped from V and 4 bases from J, the junction kept 10 bases outside the gene matches. The CDR3 extends over 16 amino acids. The V gene's germline CDR1 is ENHRY and CDR2 SYGVKD. The CDR3 nucleotides are TGTGCCATCAGTGGCCAGGGACAGGGCCTTTTCTATGGCTACACCTTC. Amino acid sequence: CAISGQGQGLFYGYTF.

The J gene is TRBJ2-3, the V gene TRBV9, with 9 bases identical to TRBD1. The CDR3 totals 15 residues. Germline CDR1 SGDLS, CDR2 YYNGEE. Trimming at V came to 0 bases and at J to 1 base, leaving 0 bases not matched to a gene. The CDR3 here is CASSVGDRGTDTQYF. As DNA, the CDR3 is TGTGCCAGCAGCGTAGGGGACAGGGGCACAGATACGCAGTATTTT. The entire variable domain, with the rest obtained from reference TRBV9 and TRBJ2-3, is as follows: DSGVTQTPKHLITATGQRVTLRCSPRSGDLSVYWYQQSLDQGLQFLIQYYNGEERAKGNILERFSAQQFPDLHSELNLSSLELGDSALYFCASSVGDRGTDTQYFGPGTRLTVL.

This clone was detected a few times. This rearrangement joins TRBV19 to TRBJ2-3; tentative D call: TRBD1 (5 bases). This CDR3 has 14 residues. V was cut by 0 bases and J by 6 bases, with 10 bases left in between. Germline V gene sequence: CDR1 LNHDA, CDR2 SQIVND (reference sequence). The CDR3: CASSIEGVYDTQYF. The CDR3 DNA sequence: TGTGCCAGTAGTATAGAAGGGGTTTACGATACGCAGTATTTT. The whole variable domain, remainder taken from reference TRBV19 and TRBJ2-3, is DGGITQSPKYLFRKEGQNVTLSCEQNLNHDAMYWYRQDPGQGLRLIYYSQIVNDFQKGDIAEGYSVSREKKESFPLTVTSAQKNPTAFYLCASSIEGVYDTQYFGPGTRLTVL.